One and the same sample provided the 30 T cell receptor beta chains below, sequenced in a study of T-cell memory formation after mild COVID-19. In TCRdb, the 5' RACE reads were re-called with MiXCR into one record per CDR3 protein. The data show 530,000 or so distinct CDR3 sequences, 15% to 20% seen once. Sequencing was done on a sample of PBMCs or a T cell subset sorted from them (not recorded which). The origin of the receptors is an adult woman who had mild COVID-19 (a few samples of this study predate the infection). Cell type and time point are not known.

This clonotype has more than one count but fewer than ten. The DNA for the CDR3 is TGTGCCACCAGTGATCCCGGACATAACCAAGAGACCCAGTACTTC. It codes for CATSDPGHNQETQYF. The chain uses TRBV24-1 and TRBJ2-5; tentative D call: TRBD1 (5 bases). The CDR3 has 15 amino acids. Germline V gives CDR1 KGHDR, CDR2 SFDVKD. V was shortened by 3 bases and J by 0 bases, with 10 bases between the two germline ends.

This clonotype has a handful of counts. The chain employs TRBV5-1 and TRBJ2-5; TRBD1 is a possible D gene (6 bases). The V gene lost 0 bases and the J gene lost 2 bases, with 11 bases spanning the gap. Looked up from germline, CDR1 is SGHRS and CDR2 is YFSETQ. The CDR3 covers 15 residues. The CDR3: CASSLVPGAQETQYF. The CDR3 DNA reads as TGCGCCAGCAGCTTGGTTCCAGGGGCGCAAGAGACCCAGTACTTC.

This chain uses TRBV7-2 with TRBJ2-1; 7 bases agree with TRBD1. With V trimmed by 5 bases and J by 8 bases, 6 bases remained unmatched. The CDR3 is 13 residues long. Germline lookup yields CDR1 SGHTA and CDR2 FQGNSA. This chain's CDR3 is CASSNRGRYEQFF. CDR3 bases: TGTGCCAGCAGCAACAGGGGAAGGTATGAGCAGTTCTTC.

Only a few counts were recorded for this clonotype. The CDR3 DNA reads TGTGCCAGCAGTGAAGTGACAGGGTTCGGGAACACTGAAGCTTTCTTT. It encodes CASSEVTGFGNTEAFF. The J gene is TRBJ1-1, the V gene TRBV6-1; TRBD1 matches 7 bases. This CDR3 has 16 amino acids. The germline V gene has CDR1 MNHNS and CDR2 SASEGT. Unmatched junction bases numbered 6, after V lost 1 base and J lost 1 base.

This clonotype showed up many times. V usage is TRBV4-2 and J usage is TRBJ2-1, with 14 bases identical to TRBD2. Germline CDR1 is LGHNA and CDR2 is YNFKEQ. CDR3 length: 20 residues. The ends lost 4 bases at V and 0 bases at J; junction bases unmatched: 11. This CDR3 is CASSRLPGTSGGSSYNEQFF. The CDR3 DNA sequence: TGTGCCAGCAGCCGCCTCCCCGGGACTAGCGGGGGCAGCTCCTACAATGAGCAGTTCTTC.

This clonotype turned up a few times. V is TRBV5-1 and J is TRBJ2-7, with TRBD1 matching 9 bases. The CDR3 spans 15 residues. CDR1 is SGHRS and CDR2 is YFSETQ in the germline V gene. The trim removed 4 bases at V and 2 bases at J, leaving 7 bases unmatched. In DNA, the CDR3 is TGCGCCAGCAGCCAGACAGGGGGGTCAACCTACGAGCAGTACTTC. It yields the protein CASSQTGGSTYEQYF.

This clonotype appeared a few times. This chain links TRBV7-9 with TRBJ2-2; maybe TRBD1 (5 bases). The ends were cut back, 1 base at V and 4 bases at J, with 16 bases in the middle. Germline CDR1 is SEHNR and CDR2 is FQNEAQ (reference sequence). This CDR3 spans 17 amino acids. The CDR3 spells CASSLVAVRVSTGELFF. The DNA for the CDR3 is TGTGCCAGCAGCTTAGTCGCTGTCAGGGTTAGCACCGGGGAGCTGTTTTTT.

The J gene is TRBJ1-1, the V gene TRBV20-1; D remains unclear. The CDR3 is 11 residues long. CDR1 is DFQATT and CDR2 is SNEGSKA in the germline V gene (reference sequence). V shed 5 bases and J shed 2 bases, with 6 bases lying between them. CDR3 sequence: CSAARNTEAFF. The CDR3 coding sequence is TGCAGTGCTGCTCGAAACACTGAAGCTTTCTTT.

The gene calls are TRBV5-4 and TRBJ2-3; D is ambiguous. CDR1 and CDR2 (germline): SGHNT, YYREEE (reference sequence). This CDR3 has 16 amino acids. Trimming cost V 4 bases and J 3 bases, with 18 bases left between them. This CDR3 reads CASSPYGSFRTDTQYF. CDR3 DNA sequence: TGTGCCAGCAGCCCGTACGGATCATTTAGGACAGATACGCAGTATTTT.

The J gene is TRBJ2-2, the V gene TRBV7-2; D is unresolved. The length of the CDR3 is 13 residues. CDR1 is SGHTA and CDR2 is FQGNSA in the germline V gene. V was clipped by 6 bases and J by 6 bases, with 11 bases between them. CDR3 bases: TGTGCCAGCAGGCCTCTGTATTCCGGGGAGCTGTTTTTT. Its protein product is CASRPLYSGELFF.

This clonotype has more than one count but fewer than ten. The chain employs TRBV20-1 and TRBJ2-3; 7 bases map to TRBD1. V dropped 5 bases and J dropped 1; count of bases not matched to a gene: 6. This CDR3 contains 14 residues. CDR1 and CDR2 (germline): DFQATT, SNEGSKA (reference sequence). As DNA, the CDR3 is TGCAGTGCTCCCACAGGGGACGGCACAGATACGCAGTATTTT. It encodes CSAPTGDGTDTQYF.

This sequence joins TRBV6-5 and TRBJ1-6; D gene unclear. Trimming stripped 6 bases from V and 6 bases from J, with 18 bases between. The CDR3 totals 16 residues. CDR1 MNHEY and CDR2 SVGAGI come from the germline V gene. CDR3 sequence reads: CASSLRPGKSNSPLHF. The CDR3 nucleotides are TGTGCCAGCAGCCTCAGACCGGGAAAAAGTAATTCACCCCTCCACTTT.

This clonotype was seen a few times. This rearrangement joins TRBV25-1 to TRBJ2-1; 8 bases are a match to TRBD2. V lost 2 bases to trimming and J lost 4 bases; unmatched junction nucleotides: 4. The CDR3 is 15 residues long. Germline CDR1 and CDR2: MGHDK and SYGVNS. The CDR3 DNA sequence: TGTGCCAGCAGTGAAGGTAGCGGGACTTACAATGAGCAGTTCTTC. The encoded protein is CASSEGSGTYNEQFF. Full variable domain (rest looked up from reference TRBV25-1 and TRBJ2-1): EADIYQTPRYLVIGTGKKITLECSQTMGHDKMYWYQQDPGMELHLIHYSYGVNSTEKGDLSSESTVSRIRTEHFPLTLESARPSHTSQYLCASSEGSGTYNEQFFGPGTRLTVL.

This sequence joins TRBV7-2 and TRBJ1-5, with a weak D call TRBD1 (5 bases). V lost 2 bases to trimming and J lost 4 bases, with 9 bases between them. CDR3 length: 14 amino acids. Germline CDR1 and CDR2: SGHTA and FQGNSA. As DNA, the CDR3 is TGTGCCAGCAGCTTAATCGGGGGAAATCAGCCCCAGCATTTT. Its protein is CASSLIGGNQPQHF.

This clonotype was detected a few times. V and J are TRBV20-1 and TRBJ2-4; 12 bases match TRBD2. The CDR3 loop spans 14 amino acids. Losses at the gene ends were 5 bases for V and 3 bases for J; bases not matched to a gene: 2. Germline loops: CDR1 DFQATT, CDR2 SNEGSKA (reference sequence). Written as DNA, the CDR3 is TGCAGTGCTGGACTAGCGGGGAGCAAAAACATTCAGTACTTC. Translation: CSAGLAGSKNIQYF.

The chain is built from TRBV7-8 and TRBJ2-5, with 8 positions matching TRBD2. V gave up 5 bases and J gave up 0 bases; unmatched junction bases: 17. CDR3 length equals 19 residues. CDR1 and CDR2 from the germline V gene are SGHVS and FQNEAQ. CDR3 DNA sequence: TGTGCCAGCAGCCTGCCGAAGCGGGGGCTTGGGATCGACCAAGAGACCCAGTACTTC. Amino acid sequence: CASSLPKRGLGIDQETQYF.

The chain couples TRBV4-3 to TRBJ2-6; 10 bases line up with TRBD2. The V gene end was trimmed by 1 base and the J gene end by 2 bases; junction bases not matched to a gene: 8. This CDR3 is built from 19 residues. Germline V CDR1 and CDR2: LGHNA, YSLEER. CDR3 coding DNA: TGCGCCAGCAGCCAAGCCGTTTATAGCGGGAGGACTGGGGCCAACGTCCTGACTTTC. This codes for CASSQAVYSGRTGANVLTF.

J is TRBJ2-7 and V is TRBV6-1; maybe TRBD2 (6 bases). Germline values: CDR1 MNHNS, CDR2 SASEGT. This CDR3 comprises 12 residues. V lost 6 bases and J 2 bases, leaving 8 bases between the germline ends. CDR3 in amino acids: CASREGTYEQYF. DNA for the CDR3: TGTGCCAGCAGGGAGGGCACCTACGAGCAGTACTTC.

This clonotype showed up many times. The chain employs TRBV12-3 or TRBV12-4 and TRBJ2-7, with a tentative D call TRBD1 (5 bases). The CDR3 covers 14 residues. Between the trimmed V and J ends, which lost 3 bases and 3 bases, there was a span of 12 bases. CDR3 sequence: CASSLEQGFYEQYF. The CDR3 nucleotides are TGTGCCAGCAGTTTGGAGCAGGGCTTCTACGAGCAGTACTTC.

This clonotype occurred many times. The CDR3 here is CASSLNRKDPDTQYF. The CDR3, as DNA: TGCGCCAGCAGCTTGAACAGGAAGGATCCAGATACGCAGTATTTT. The chain has TRBV5-1 and TRBJ2-3; D is possibly TRBD1 (5 bases). V lost 1 base and J lost 4, with 13 bases in between. Germline-derived CDR1 and CDR2 are SGHRS and YFSETQ. The CDR3 covers 15 residues.

The chain uses TRBV18 and TRBJ1-2, with 8 bases that match TRBD1. Germline V gene data show CDR1 as KGHSH and CDR2 as LQKENI. This CDR3 contains 14 residues. J gave up 8 bases and V 2 bases, and 7 bases lay outside the gene matches. In DNA, the CDR3 is TGTGCCAGCTCACCAGTGACAGGGGATTGGGGCTACACCTTC. Its translation is CASSPVTGDWGYTF.

The V call is TRBV12-3 or TRBV12-4, the J call TRBJ2-7, with D maybe TRBD1 (5 bases). There are 15 residues in the CDR3. V lost 6 bases, J lost 3 bases, and 18 bases lay in between. The CDR3 sequence is CASSHSGADHYEQYF. The CDR3 bases are TGTGCCAGCAGCCATTCTGGGGCGGACCACTACGAGCAGTACTTC.

This clonotype was detected a few times. This chain joins TRBV9 and TRBJ1-6; D gene ambiguous. V lost 0 bases and J 6 bases, leaving 7 bases between the germline ends. Germline V CDR1 and CDR2: SGDLS, YYNGEE. This CDR3 contains 14 residues. The CDR3 spells CASSVGGSNSPLHF. The DNA of the CDR3 is TGTGCCAGCAGCGTAGGGGGAAGTAATTCACCCCTCCACTTT.

With regard to this clonotype: Possible read error: a much larger clone is one base away. The chain carries TRBV5-5 and TRBJ1-5, with TRBD1 as a possible D gene (5 bases). V lost 5 bases and J 9 bases, leaving 21 bases between the germline ends. Germline CDR1 is SGHKS and CDR2 is YYEKEE (reference sequence). The CDR3 is 15 residues long. The CDR3 coding sequence is TGTGCCAGCAGATTATACCGGGACTCCCCCAGGCCCCAGCATTTT. This sequence encodes CASRLYRDSPRPQHF.

V usage is TRBV4-1 and J usage is TRBJ1-1; maybe TRBD1 (5 bases). Trimming pared 5 bases from V and 1 base from J, leaving 11 bases between. This CDR3 spans 14 amino acids. Germline-derived CDR1 and CDR2 are MGHRA and YSYEKL. CDR3 in DNA: TGCGCCAGCAGCTTACGGACATCGAACACTGAAGCTTTCTTT. Translated: CASSLRTSNTEAFF.

There are a few counts of this clonotype. This chain links TRBV27 with TRBJ2-5, with D perhaps matching TRBD1 or TRBD2 (5 bases each). Trimming pared 0 bases from V and 0 bases from J, leaving 11 bases between. This CDR3 has 16 residues. Germline V gives CDR1 MNHEY, CDR2 SMNVEV (reference sequence). In nucleotides, the CDR3 is TGTGCCAGCAGTTTATCCAGGGTGGGGGACCAAGAGACCCAGTACTTC. Protein product: CASSLSRVGDQETQYF.

The table lists this clonotype with a few counts. This chain joins TRBV27 and TRBJ2-7, with 9 positions matching TRBD2. CDR3 length equals 17 residues. Trimming cost V 4 bases and J 3 bases; bases outside gene matches: 13. Germline V gene data show CDR1 as MNHEY and CDR2 as SMNVEV (reference sequence). The CDR3 spells CASSSVGAGGLLYEQYF. Written as DNA, the CDR3 is TGTGCCAGCAGTTCTGTAGGAGCGGGGGGACTCCTCTACGAGCAGTACTTC.

J is TRBJ2-1 and V is TRBV7-3; D is possibly TRBD2 (5 bases). The germline V gene has CDR1 SGHTA and CDR2 FQGTGA. V lost 1 base, J lost 7 bases, and 20 bases lay in between. This CDR3 region has 17 residues. In DNA form, the CDR3 reads TGTGCCAGCAGCTTAAACTCGGGTGCGGGTCTACTTAATGAGCAGTTCTTC. Its translation: CASSLNSGAGLLNEQFF.

V is TRBV12-3 or TRBV12-4 and J is TRBJ1-1; no clear D gene. This CDR3 contains 11 residues. V was pared by 2 bases and J by 3 bases, with 1 base between. CDR3 coding DNA: TGTGCCAGCAGTTTACACACTGAAGCTTTCTTT. This sequence encodes CASSLHTEAFF.

This clonotype was counted ten times or more. The chain is built from TRBV4-2 and TRBJ2-1; D is perhaps TRBD1 (5 bases). The germline V and J ends were trimmed by 5 bases and 7 bases, with 21 bases remaining between them. Germline CDR1 reads LGHNA; CDR2 reads YNFKEQ. The length of the CDR3 is 16 residues. In nucleotides, the CDR3 is TGTGCCAGCAGCACCCGGACACTTCCCCCACTGAATGAGCAGTTCTTC. It codes for CASSTRTLPPLNEQFF.